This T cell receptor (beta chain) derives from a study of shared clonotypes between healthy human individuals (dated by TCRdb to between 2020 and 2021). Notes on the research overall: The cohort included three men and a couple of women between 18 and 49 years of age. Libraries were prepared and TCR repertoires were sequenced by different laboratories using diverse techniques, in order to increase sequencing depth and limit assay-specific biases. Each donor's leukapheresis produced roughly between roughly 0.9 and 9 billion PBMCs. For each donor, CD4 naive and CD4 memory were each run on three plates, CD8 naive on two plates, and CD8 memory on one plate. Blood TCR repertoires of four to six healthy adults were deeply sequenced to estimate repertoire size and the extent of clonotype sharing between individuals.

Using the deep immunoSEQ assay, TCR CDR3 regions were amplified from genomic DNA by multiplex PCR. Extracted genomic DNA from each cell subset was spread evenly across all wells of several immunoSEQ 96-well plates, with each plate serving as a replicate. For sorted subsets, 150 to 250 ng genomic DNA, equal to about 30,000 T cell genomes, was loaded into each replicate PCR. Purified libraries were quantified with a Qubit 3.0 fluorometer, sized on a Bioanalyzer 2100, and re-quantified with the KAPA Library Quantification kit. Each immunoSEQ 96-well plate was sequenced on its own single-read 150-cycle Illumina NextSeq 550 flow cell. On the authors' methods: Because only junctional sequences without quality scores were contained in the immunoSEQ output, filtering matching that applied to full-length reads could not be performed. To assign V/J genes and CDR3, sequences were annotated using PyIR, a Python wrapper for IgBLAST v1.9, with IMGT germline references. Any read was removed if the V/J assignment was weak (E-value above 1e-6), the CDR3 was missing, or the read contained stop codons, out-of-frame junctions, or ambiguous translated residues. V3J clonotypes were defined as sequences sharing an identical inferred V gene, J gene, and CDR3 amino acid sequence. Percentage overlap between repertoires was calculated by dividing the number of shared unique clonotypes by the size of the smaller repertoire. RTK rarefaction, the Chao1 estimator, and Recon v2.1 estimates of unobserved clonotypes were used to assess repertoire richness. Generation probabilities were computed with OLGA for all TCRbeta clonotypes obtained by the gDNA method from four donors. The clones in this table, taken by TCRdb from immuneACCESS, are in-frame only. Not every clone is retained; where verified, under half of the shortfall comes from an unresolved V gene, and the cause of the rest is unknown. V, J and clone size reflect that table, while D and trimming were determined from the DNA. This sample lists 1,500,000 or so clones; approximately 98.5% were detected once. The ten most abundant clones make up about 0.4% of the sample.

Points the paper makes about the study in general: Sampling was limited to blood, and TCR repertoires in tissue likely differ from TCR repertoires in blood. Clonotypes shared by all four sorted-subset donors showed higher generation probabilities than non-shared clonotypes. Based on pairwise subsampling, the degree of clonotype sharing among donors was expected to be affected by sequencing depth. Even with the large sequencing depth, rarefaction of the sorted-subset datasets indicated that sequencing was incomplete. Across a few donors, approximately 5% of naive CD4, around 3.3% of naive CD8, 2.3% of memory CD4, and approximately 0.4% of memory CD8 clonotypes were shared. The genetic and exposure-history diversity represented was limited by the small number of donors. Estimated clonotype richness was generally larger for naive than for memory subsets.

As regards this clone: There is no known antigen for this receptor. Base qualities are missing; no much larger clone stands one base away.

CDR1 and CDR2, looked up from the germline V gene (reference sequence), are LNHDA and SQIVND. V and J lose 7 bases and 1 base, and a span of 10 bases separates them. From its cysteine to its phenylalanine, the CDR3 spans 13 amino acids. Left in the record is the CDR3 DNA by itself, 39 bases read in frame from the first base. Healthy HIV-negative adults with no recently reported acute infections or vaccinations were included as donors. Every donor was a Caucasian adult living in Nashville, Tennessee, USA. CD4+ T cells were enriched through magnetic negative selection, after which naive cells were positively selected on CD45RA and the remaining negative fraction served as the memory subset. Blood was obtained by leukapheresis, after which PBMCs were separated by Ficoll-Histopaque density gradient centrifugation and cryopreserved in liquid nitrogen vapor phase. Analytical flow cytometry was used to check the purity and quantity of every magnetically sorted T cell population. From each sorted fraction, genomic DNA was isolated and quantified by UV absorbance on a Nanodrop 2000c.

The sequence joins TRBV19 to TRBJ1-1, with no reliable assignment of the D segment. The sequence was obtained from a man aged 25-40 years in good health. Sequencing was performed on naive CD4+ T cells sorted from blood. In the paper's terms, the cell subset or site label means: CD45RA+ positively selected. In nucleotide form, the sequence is TGTGCCAGTATGCGGGCGGGGAACACTGAAGCTTTCTTT. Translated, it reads CASMRAGNTEAFF.